This T cell receptor (beta chain) was sequenced for a study of shared clonotypes between healthy human individuals. The ends were cut back, 8 bases at V and 0 bases at J, with 8 bases in the middle. Germline V gene lookup returns CDR1 WSHSY and CDR2 SAAADI. The CDR3 extends over 13 amino acids. Using immunoSEQ multiplex PCR, the repertoire was profiled, and TCRdb retains in-frame clones only, with some absent. In the table there are about 1.5 million clones, about 98% of which are singletons. This chain uses TRBV10-2 with TRBJ1-3; TRBD1 might be the D (5 bases). Sample: naive CD4+ T cells sorted from blood. Subset denoted: CD45RA+ positively selected. The TCR was taken from a man aged 25 to 40 in good health. The CDR3 spells CASGTISGNTIYF. DNA for the CDR3: TGCGCCAGCGGGACGATCTCTGGAAACACCATATATTTT.